This is a list of T cell receptor beta chains from one sample in a study of graft-versus-host responses after intestinal transplantation. Some clones are missing from TCRdb's copy, which holds only in-frame ones; the method was immunoSEQ multiplex PCR. Of 50,000 or so clones in the sample, over 85% are singletons; the top ten hold about 5.5%. The material was PBMCs, obtained roughly 860 days after a first intestinal transplant, on the day of a second. Receptors were obtained from a human patient who received an intestinal transplant, so some T cells may come from the graft donor. Both conserved end residues are part of each CDR3. D genes are given only for firm matches. Where a row states a size, it is once, few, many or the class of an expanded clone; other rows omit it.

TRBJ1-1,.,TRBV7-3,once,TGTGCCAGCAGCTTAGGGGTCATGAACACTGAAGCTTTCTTT,CASSLGVMNTEAFF
TRBJ1-3,.,TRBV7-9,.,TGTGCCAGCAGCTTAGGAGACCAACCCGGAAACACCATATATTTT,CASSLGDQPGNTIYF
TRBJ2-1,.,TRBV11-2,once,TGTGCCAGCAGCTTAGATATCAGTCGGCCGAAGTTCTTC,CASSLDISRPKFF
TRBJ1-1,.,TRBV12-5,.,TGTGCTAGTGGTTTGAACACTGAAGCTTTCTTT,CASGLNTEAFF
TRBJ2-1,TRBD2,TRBV5-4,.,TGTGCCAGCAGCCCCGGGACTAGCTACAATGAGCAGTTCTTC,CASSPGTSYNEQFF
TRBJ2-1,.,TRBV9,.,TGTGCCAGCAGCGTAGGTCAACCTGGGGCATGGAATGAGCAGTTCTTC,CASSVGQPGAWNEQFF
TRBJ1-4,TRBD1,TRBV6-5,.,TGTGCCAGCAGCCGATCCGGGACAGGGCTTGAAAAACTGTTTTTT,CASSRSGTGLEKLFF
TRBJ2-3,TRBD2,TRBV29-1,.,TGCAGCGTTGAAGTCCAGCGGGAGGTAGGAGATACGCAGTATTTT,CSVEVQREVGDTQYF
TRBJ1-4,TRBD1,TRBV6-6,.,TGTGCCAGCAGGGATCGGACAGGGTCTAATGAAAAACTGTTTTTT,CASRDRTGSNEKLFF
TRBJ2-1,.,TRBV9,.,TGTGCCAGCAGCGCGGGGGACAGAATTCGACCGGGTTTGCGGGACGGCTACAATGAGCAGTTCTTC,CASSAGDRIRPGLRDGYNEQFF
TRBJ2-7,.,TRBV27,.,TGTGCCAGCAGTTTAGGCACAGGGTTCGAGCAGTACTTC,CASSLGTGFEQYF
TRBJ1-1,.,TRBV30,once,TGTGCCTGGGTGGAACAAGGGACTGAAGCTTTCTTT,CAWVEQGTEAFF
TRBJ2-7,.,TRBV19,.,TGTGCCAGTAGTATAGGGATATCCTACGAGCAGTACTTC,CASSIGISYEQYF
TRBJ2-3,.,TRBV6-5,.,TGTGCCAGCAGTTACAGAAGCGGGCAAGGGACAGATACGCAGTATTTT,CASSYRSGQGTDTQYF
TRBJ2-5,.,TRBV6-4,.,TGTGCCAGCAGTGACATGGTGTGGCATCAAGAGACCCAGTACTTC,CASSDMVWHQETQYF
TRBJ2-7,TRBD2,TRBV2,.,TGTGCCGGCTCGACTAGCGGGACCAACGAGCAGTACTTC,CAGSTSGTNEQYF
TRBJ2-3,.,TRBV6-1,.,TGTGCCAGCAGTGAAGAGGGGGAGGCAGATACGCAGTATTTT,CASSEEGEADTQYF
TRBJ2-7,.,TRBV5-1,.,TGCGCCAGCTACAGGGGGGATAGCGGGAGCTCCTACGAGCAGTACTTC,CASYRGDSGSSYEQYF
TRBJ2-7,TRBD1,TRBV29-1,.,TGCAGCGTCGCCCCTATGACAGGGCCCCCCTACGAGCAGTACTTC,CSVAPMTGPPYEQYF
TRBJ2-3,.,TRBV7-9,.,TGTGCCAGCAGCTTAGGCGGAACAGGCACAGATACGCAGTATTTT,CASSLGGTGTDTQYF
TRBJ2-7,TRBD2,TRBV6-5,.,TGTGCCAGCAGTTCCCGAAGCAGCGGGAGATACGAGCAGTACTTC,CASSSRSSGRYEQYF
TRBJ1-2,.,TRBV18,.,TGTGCCAGCTCACCCCGGGGCCAAGACGGCTACACCTTC,CASSPRGQDGYTF
TRBJ1-2,.,TRBV18,few,TGTGCCAGCTCAAGGGGGGCCAATAACTATGGCTACACCTTC,CASSRGANNYGYTF
TRBJ1-6,.,TRBV19,.,TGTGCCAGTAGCTTCGTCCCCCGGATGGGACGCCGGGAGTCCTATAATTCACCCCTCCACTTT,CASSFVPRMGRRESYNSPLHF
TRBJ2-2,.,TRBV5-1,few,TGCGCCAGCAGCCCCGGAGGGGGGAACACCGGGGAGCTGTTTTTT,CASSPGGGNTGELFF
TRBJ1-2,.,TRBV2,.,TGTGCCAGCAGGGCCGGGGCGGGTTCAGCTAACTATGGCTACACCTTC,CASRAGAGSANYGYTF
TRBJ2-5,.,TRBV9,.,TGTGCCAGCAGCGTAAGATCGGGGTTAAAGGAGACCCAGTACTTC,CASSVRSGLKETQYF
TRBJ2-2,TRBD2,TRBV7-9,once,TGTGCCAGCAGCCCCGGACTAGCGGCTCCCCTTCACACCGGGGAGCTGTTTTTT,CASSPGLAAPLHTGELFF
TRBJ1-6,.,TRBV25-1,.,TGTGCCAGCAGTGAATATGGCGGACGGACGAATTCACCCCTCCACTTT,CASSEYGGRTNSPLHF
TRBJ1-1,.,TRBV7-9,.,TGTGCCAGCAGTTCAGGGAGGGGACTGGCTTTCTTT,CASSSGRGLAFF
TRBJ2-5,.,TRBV21-1,.,TGTGCCAGCAGCAAAGAGGGCAGGGGTATCCAAGAGACCCAGTACTTC,CASSKEGRGIQETQYF
TRBJ2-7,.,TRBV11-3,.,TGTGCCAGCAGCTTAGGAGGACCCAACGAGCAGTACTTC,CASSLGGPNEQYF
TRBJ2-1,.,TRBV6-1,.,TGTGCCAGCAGAGCAAGCCCGAGCTCCTACAATGAGCAGTTCTTC,CASRASPSSYNEQFF
TRBJ2-3,.,TRBV6-5,.,TGTGCCAGCAGTTACCGGGGAAGCACAGATACGCAGTATTTT,CASSYRGSTDTQYF
TRBJ2-5,TRBD1,TRBV4-1,.,TGCGCCAGCAGCCAATCAGGGACAGGGACCGAGACCCAGTACTTC,CASSQSGTGTETQYF
TRBJ2-7,.,TRBV19,few,TGTGCCAGTAGTATTTCGATTCAGGGGTTGATGAAGTACTTC,CASSISIQGLMKYF
TRBJ2-3,.,TRBV30,.,TGTGCCTGGAGTCCCCGACTAGTTAGAGATACGCAGTATTTT,CAWSPRLVRDTQYF
TRBJ2-3,.,TRBV30,.,TGTGCCTGGAAACTCCTCTTATTTAGCACAGATACGCAGTATTTT,CAWKLLLFSTDTQYF
TRBJ2-1,.,TRBV14,once,TGTGCCAGCAGCCAAAGCTCGCGAGGGCAGTTCTTC,CASSQSSRGQFF
TRBJ2-5,.,TRBV7-2,few,TGTGCCAGCAGCCGGACCGGGGCAGTCCAGACGGAGACCCAGTACTTC,CASSRTGAVQTETQYF
TRBJ2-7,.,TRBV9,.,TGTGCCAGCACGAGCGTTGGGCCCTCATACGAGCAGTACTTC,CASTSVGPSYEQYF
TRBJ2-2,TRBD1,TRBV6-5,.,TGTGCCAGCAAAGGACAGGGAGGGAACACCGGGGAGCTGTTTTTT,CASKGQGGNTGELFF
TRBJ2-1,.,TRBV5-1,.,TGCGCCAGCTTTCTGGGGGATAGCTCCTACAATGAGCAGTTCTTC,CASFLGDSSYNEQFF
TRBJ1-2,TRBD1,TRBV6-5,.,TGTGCCAGCAGTTACTCGGACAGGTTTAACTATGGCTACACCTTC,CASSYSDRFNYGYTF
TRBJ2-3,.,TRBV13,.,TGTGCCAGCAGCGGGCGACGGAGCACAGATACGCAGTATTTT,CASSGRRSTDTQYF
TRBJ2-5,.,TRBV7-9,once,TGTGCCAGCAGCCTCCCCACGGGCGCGGAGACCCAGTACTTC,CASSLPTGAETQYF
TRBJ2-1,.,TRBV5-1,.,TGCGCCAGCAGCTTGGGTCCGGCTAGCTCCTACAATGAGCAGTTCTTC,CASSLGPASSYNEQFF
TRBJ1-1,TRBD1,TRBV19,.,TGTGCCAGTAGTATGCCCCCCGGGACAGCGAGCACTGAAGCTTTCTTT,CASSMPPGTASTEAFF
TRBJ2-7,TRBD2,TRBV5-4,.,TGTGCCAGCAGCTTGGGGGGACTAGCCTACGAGCAGTACTTC,CASSLGGLAYEQYF
TRBJ1-5,.,TRBV27,.,TGTGCCAGCGCCAGACAGAGCAATCAGCCCCAGCATTTT,CASARQSNQPQHF